Shown below are 25 T cell receptor beta chains from a single sample sequenced in a study of blood T cell repertoires in COVID-19. TCRdb keeps only in-frame clones here, not all; method: immunoSEQ multiplex PCR. Of some 180,000 clones detected, around 87% appear once; the ten largest clones hold around 23%. Sequences were obtained from PBMCs or T cells enriched from blood (not recorded which). These receptors were taken from a woman aged 35 to 49 in a cohort exposed to, infected with or recovered from COVID-19 (not recorded which).

The chain uses TRBV7-8 and TRBJ1-5; D is possibly TRBD1 (5 bases). Between the trimmed V and J ends, which lost 5 bases and 5 bases, there was a span of 16 bases. The CDR3 totals 15 residues. Germline CDR1 reads SGHVS; CDR2 reads FQNEAQ. DNA of the CDR3: TGTGCCAGCAGCCCGGATCAGGGAACCTATCAGCCCCAGCATTTT. It specifies CASSPDQGTYQPQHF.

The chain uses TRBV2 and TRBJ1-1; D is unresolved. This CDR3 has 13 residues. With 6 bases removed from V and 5 bases from J, the gap between germline ends came to 13 bases. Germline loops: CDR1 SNHLY, CDR2 FYNNEI. CDR3 residues: CASRDEAKTEAFF. Written as DNA, the CDR3 is TGTGCCAGCAGAGACGAAGCGAAGACTGAAGCTTTCTTT. The whole variable domain, remainder taken from reference TRBV2 and TRBJ1-1, is EPEVTQTPSHQVTQMGQEVILRCVPISNHLYFYWYRQILGQKVEFLVSFYNNEISEKSEIFDDQFSVERPDGSNFTLKIRSTKLEDSAMYFCASRDEAKTEAFFGQGTRLTVV.

The chain links TRBV19 to TRBJ1-6; 7 nucleotides line up with TRBD1. V was pared by 6 bases and J by 6 bases, with 5 bases of the junction left unmatched. This CDR3 is 14 amino acids long. Germline V gene data show CDR1 as LNHDA and CDR2 as SQIVND (reference sequence). CDR3 sequence (DNA): TGTGCCAGTAGGGTACAGGGGACTAATTCACCCCTCCACTTT. It translates to CASRVQGTNSPLHF.

This clone was seen a single time. This sequence joins TRBV28 and TRBJ1-1; 9 nucleotides line up with TRBD1. V dropped 3 bases and J dropped 6; count of bases not matched to a gene: 5. Per the germline V gene, CDR1 is MDHEN and CDR2 is SYDVKM. CDR3 length: 14 amino acids. The chain's CDR3 is CASSFFDRGSEAFF. The DNA for the CDR3 is TGTGCCAGCAGTTTCTTTGACAGGGGGTCTGAAGCTTTCTTT. Based on the CDR3 plus reference TRBV28 and TRBJ1-1, the full variable domain is DVKVTQSSRYLVKRTGEKVFLECVQDMDHENMFWYRQDPGLGLRLIYFSYDVKMKEKGDIPEGYSVSREKKERFSLILESASTNQTSMYLCASSFFDRGSEAFFGQGTRLTVV.

In nucleotides, the CDR3 is TGTGCCAGCAGCCCGGGGTTCCTACCGGGAGAGCAGTACTTC. Translation gives CASSPGFLPGEQYF. The rearrangement uses TRBV13 and TRBJ2-7, with D possibly TRBD2 on 5 matching bases. Looked up from germline, CDR1 is PRHDT and CDR2 is FYEKMQ (reference sequence). Trimming shortened V by 5 bases and J by 7 bases, and 18 bases separated the two germline ends. The CDR3 runs to 14 residues.

The chain is built from TRBV27 and TRBJ2-3; D unresolved. Germline V CDR1 and CDR2: MNHEY, SMNVEV (reference sequence). The CDR3 extends over 12 amino acids. V was shortened by 6 bases and J by 4 bases, with 8 bases between the two germline ends. CDR3 region: CASSPMSDTQYF. CDR3 nucleotides: TGTGCCAGCAGCCCTATGTCAGATACGCAGTATTTT.

The chain couples TRBV5-4 to TRBJ2-2, with a tentative D call TRBD2 (6 bases). This CDR3 comprises 14 residues. CDR1 and CDR2 from the germline V gene are SGHNT and YYREEE (reference sequence). With 5 bases removed from V and 6 bases from J, the gap between germline ends came to 14 bases. The DNA for the CDR3 is TGTGCCAGCAGTGGGGACTTGGCCCCCGGGGAGCTGTTTTTT. It encodes CASSGDLAPGELFF.

The gene calls are TRBV10-3 and TRBJ1-1, with D uncertain. CDR3 length: 16 amino acids. Germline V gene lookup returns CDR1 ENHRY and CDR2 SYGVKD. The ends were cut back, 4 bases at V and 5 bases at J, with 20 bases in the middle. The CDR3 spells CAISVRTETGVTEAFF. The CDR3 DNA reads TGTGCCATCAGTGTCCGGACTGAAACCGGAGTGACTGAAGCTTTCTTT.

V is TRBV7-7 and J is TRBJ1-1; TRBD1 is a possible D gene (6 bases). The CDR3 runs 15 residues. Germline assignment: CDR1 SSHAT and CDR2 FNYEAQ (reference sequence). The V gene lost 0 bases and the J gene lost 1 base, with 9 bases spanning the gap. CDR3 nucleotide sequence: TGTGCCAGCAGCTTAGCCAGGGGCGAGAACACTGAAGCTTTCTTT. Encoded protein: CASSLARGENTEAFF.

This clone came up once. The rearrangement links TRBV4-1 to TRBJ2-5; D gene ambiguous. Germline V lookup: CDR1 MGHRA, CDR2 YSYEKL. The CDR3 has 14 residues. Between the trimmed V and J ends, which lost 4 bases and 6 bases, there was a span of 15 bases. The DNA of the CDR3 is TGCGCCAGCAGCCTACTAAGTTTCGAGAAGACCCAGTACTTC. This translates into CASSLLSFEKTQYF.

The rearrangement links TRBV24-1 to TRBJ2-5; TRBD2 aligns across 11 bases. Germline assignment: CDR1 KGHDR and CDR2 SFDVKD. Trimming at V came to 3 bases and at J to 4 bases, leaving 3 bases not matched to a gene. This CDR3 region has 15 residues. CDR3 DNA sequence: TGTGCCACCAGTGATCCCGGGACTAGCGGAGAGACCCAGTACTTC. It specifies CATSDPGTSGETQYF.

The chain employs TRBV5-4 and TRBJ1-6; tentatively, D is TRBD1 (6 bases). CDR1 SGHNT and CDR2 YYREEE come from the germline V gene (reference sequence). This CDR3 region has 13 residues. Trimming shortened V by 7 bases and J by 7 bases, and 12 bases separated the two germline ends. The CDR3 loop is CASRTGINSPLHF. The CDR3 coding sequence is TGTGCCAGCCGAACAGGGATAAATTCACCCCTCCACTTT. Using reference TRBV5-4 and TRBJ1-6 for the parts outside the CDR3, the full variable domain is ETGVTQSPTHLIKTRGQQVTLRCSSQSGHNTVSWYQQALGQGPQFIFQYYREEENGRGNFPPRFSGLQFPNYSSELNVNALELDDSALYLCASRTGINSPLHFGNGTRLTVT.

The count of this clone is one. This chain connects TRBV28 to TRBJ2-3, with unresolved D. CDR1 MDHEN and CDR2 SYDVKM come from the germline V gene. V gave up 6 bases and J gave up 0 bases, with 4 bases separating them. This CDR3 has 12 residues. For the CDR3, the DNA is TGTGCCAGCAGCTTTAGCACAGATACGCAGTATTTT. It encodes CASSFSTDTQYF.

The chain combines TRBV19 with TRBJ2-3; TRBD2 aligns across 9 bases. This CDR3 has 15 residues. V was pared by 4 bases and J by 4 bases, with 6 bases of the junction left unmatched. Germline V gene data show CDR1 as LNHDA and CDR2 as SQIVND (reference sequence). Here the CDR3 DNA reads TGTGCCAGTAGTAGCGGGAGGGCCAAAGCAGATACGCAGTATTTT. The encoded protein is CASSSGRAKADTQYF.

The CDR3 nucleotides read TGTGCCAGCAGCGCCCCGGGACAGCCTGATAATTCACCCCTCCACTTT. Its protein product is CASSAPGQPDNSPLHF. The chain carries TRBV9 and TRBJ1-6; 7 bases agree with TRBD1. Germline V gene data show CDR1 as SGDLS and CDR2 as YYNGEE. The CDR3 spans 16 residues. Unmatched junction bases numbered 8, after V lost 3 bases and J lost 5 bases.

The rearrangement uses TRBV4-1 and TRBJ1-2; D is perhaps TRBD1 (5 bases). V lost 0 bases to trimming and J lost 4 bases, with 18 bases between them. The CDR3 runs to 17 residues. CDR1 and CDR2 from the germline V gene are MGHRA and YSYEKL. The CDR3 spells CASSQDQVGGLIYGYTF. DNA for the CDR3: TGCGCCAGCAGCCAAGATCAGGTTGGGGGACTCATCTATGGCTACACCTTC.

This CDR3 reads CASSPRGDYGYTF. The CDR3 coding sequence is TGTGCCAGCAGCCCCAGGGGCGACTATGGCTACACCTTC. The chain combines TRBV5-8 with TRBJ1-2, with D possibly being TRBD1 (6 bases). Trimming left V 4 bases short and J 3 bases short, with 10 bases between. The CDR3 extends over 13 amino acids. Looked up from germline, CDR1 is SGHTS and CDR2 is YDEGEE.

This clone was seen repeatedly, ten times or more. V gene TRBV2 combines with J gene TRBJ2-1, with TRBD2 matching 15 bases. Losses at the gene ends were 7 bases for V and 6 bases for J; bases not matched to a gene: 4. The CDR3 has 15 residues. Per germline, CDR1 SNHLY and CDR2 FYNNEI. The CDR3 DNA reads as TGTGCCAGCACCGGACTAGCGGGAGGGATCAATGAGCAGTTCTTC. Encoded protein: CASTGLAGGINEQFF.

This rearrangement joins TRBV5-4 to TRBJ2-7; 7 positions match TRBD2. Germline CDR1 reads SGHNT; CDR2 reads YYREEE (reference sequence). The J segment lost 1 base and the V segment lost 4 bases, leaving 11 bases of the junction unmatched. The CDR3 spans 16 residues. CDR3 loop: CASSHRRELGSYEQYF. The CDR3, as DNA: TGTGCCAGCAGCCATCGGCGGGAGTTGGGATCCTACGAGCAGTACTTC.

The chain links TRBV3-1 (or the pseudogene TRBV3-2) to TRBJ2-1; 8 nucleotides line up with TRBD2. J was trimmed by 7 bases and V by 4 bases; bases with no gene match: 12. CDR1 LGHDT and CDR2 YNNKEL come from the germline V gene (reference sequence). This CDR3 is built from 16 residues. CDR3: CASSPSLLAGPNEQFF. In DNA form, the CDR3 reads TGTGCCAGCAGCCCCAGCCTTCTAGCGGGCCCAAATGAGCAGTTCTTC.

This chain connects TRBV19 to TRBJ2-3, with D perhaps matching TRBD1 (5 bases). The V and J ends lost 6 bases and 0 bases respectively, with 13 bases between them. The germline gives CDR1 LNHDA, CDR2 SQIVND (reference sequence). The CDR3 has 15 amino acids. CDR3 bases: TGTGCCAGTAGCCTAACAGGAACCAGCACAGATACGCAGTATTTT. Translating it yields CASSLTGTSTDTQYF.

V and J are TRBV4-3 and TRBJ2-1, with 7 positions matching TRBD2. The CDR3 extends over 16 amino acids. V shed 0 bases, J shed 4 bases, and the junction held 6 bases outside the gene matches. Germline CDR1 and CDR2: LGHNA and YSLEER. The CDR3 coding sequence is TGCGCCAGCAGCCAAGACTGGGCTAGCGGTTACAATGAGCAGTTCTTC. Encoded protein: CASSQDWASGYNEQFF.

V and J are TRBV12-3 or TRBV12-4 and TRBJ1-5, with unresolved D. V was shortened by 3 bases and J by 6 bases, with 6 bases between the two germline ends. The CDR3 totals 12 residues. CDR3 in amino acids: CASSFGSQPQHF. The DNA for the CDR3 is TGTGCCAGCAGTTTCGGGAGTCAGCCCCAGCATTTT.

V is TRBV5-6 and J is TRBJ1-1; a weak D match, TRBD1 (6 bases). V was trimmed by 4 bases and J by 6 bases, leaving 13 bases between them. The CDR3 is 13 residues long. Germline V gives CDR1 SGHDT, CDR2 YYEEEE. CDR3: CASSLRGGPEAFF. The CDR3 DNA sequence: TGTGCCAGCAGCCTCCGGGGGGGGCCTGAAGCTTTCTTT.

This chain connects TRBV7-9 to TRBJ2-3; 7 bases are shared with TRBD2. CDR3 size: 15 residues. Germline CDR1 is SEHNR and CDR2 is FQNEAQ (reference sequence). Trimming took 5 bases from V and 3 from J; bases not matched to a gene: 8. CDR3 DNA sequence: TGTGCCAGCAGCGCCCGTGTCGGGGGGACAGATACGCAGTATTTT. It codes for CASSARVGGTDTQYF.